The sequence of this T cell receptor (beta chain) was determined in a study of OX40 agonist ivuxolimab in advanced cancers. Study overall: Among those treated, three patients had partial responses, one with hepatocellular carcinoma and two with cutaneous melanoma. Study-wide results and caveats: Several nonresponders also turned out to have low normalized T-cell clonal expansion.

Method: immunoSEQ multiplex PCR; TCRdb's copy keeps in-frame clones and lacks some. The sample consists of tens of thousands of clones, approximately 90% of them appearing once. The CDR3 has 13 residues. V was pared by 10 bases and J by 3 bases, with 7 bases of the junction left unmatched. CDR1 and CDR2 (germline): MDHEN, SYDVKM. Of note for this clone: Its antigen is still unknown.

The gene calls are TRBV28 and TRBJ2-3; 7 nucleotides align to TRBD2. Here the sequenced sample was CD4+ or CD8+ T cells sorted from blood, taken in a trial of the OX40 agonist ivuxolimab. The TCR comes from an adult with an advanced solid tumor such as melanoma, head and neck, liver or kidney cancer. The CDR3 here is CATAGEGTDTQYF. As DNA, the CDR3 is TGTGCCACCGCGGGGGAGGGGACAGATACGCAGTATTTT.